The 26 T cell receptor beta chains below all came from one sample that was sequenced in a study of blood T cell repertoires in COVID-19. Libraries were prepared by immunoSEQ multiplex PCR; TCRdb keeps only in-frame clonotypes and omits some of them. This sample has 350,000 to 500,000 clones, with roughly 84% found just once. The sequenced sample was PBMCs or T cells enriched from blood (not recorded which). These receptors came from a woman under 30 who had been exposed to COVID-19.

This chain links TRBV10-2 with TRBJ1-1; tentative D call: TRBD1 (6 bases). Between the trimmed V and J ends, which lost 2 bases and 8 bases, there was a span of 6 bases. The length of the CDR3 is 11 residues. Germline lookup yields CDR1 WSHSY and CDR2 SAAADI. CDR3 region: CASSEGGEAFF. CDR3 DNA: TGCGCCAGCAGTGAGGGGGGCGAAGCTTTCTTT.

This chain uses TRBV11-2 with TRBJ2-7; 7 positions match TRBD1. This CDR3 comprises 15 residues. V gave up 1 base and J gave up 0 bases; unmatched junction bases: 3. The germline V gene has CDR1 SGHAT and CDR2 FQNNGV. In DNA form, the CDR3 reads TGTGCCAGCAGCTTAGCGAGGACAGGCTCCTACGAGCAGTACTTC. Residues: CASSLARTGSYEQYF.

The V and J genes are TRBV7-9 and TRBJ2-1, with D perhaps TRBD2 (6 bases). V was cut by 6 bases and J by 9 bases, with 24 bases left in between. The germline V gene has CDR1 SEHNR and CDR2 FQNEAQ (reference sequence). This CDR3 comprises 16 residues. CDR3 sequence: CASRSKLGGEPSEQFF. CDR3 DNA sequence: TGTGCCAGCAGATCCAAACTGGGAGGAGAGCCTAGTGAGCAGTTCTTC.

The chain has TRBV19 and TRBJ2-7; 7 positions match TRBD1. Germline loops: CDR1 LNHDA, CDR2 SQIVND (reference sequence). V lost 7 bases to trimming and J lost 6 bases; unmatched junction nucleotides: 9. The CDR3 runs to 13 residues. The CDR3 here is CASTSTGSFEQYF. CDR3 coding DNA: TGTGCCAGTACTTCGACAGGGAGTTTCGAGCAGTACTTC.

The chain is built from TRBV28 and TRBJ1-1; 8 nucleotides match TRBD1. This CDR3 region has 16 residues. V gave up 5 bases and J gave up 1 base; unmatched junction bases: 9. CDR1 and CDR2 from the germline V gene are MDHEN and SYDVKM. CDR3 region: CASSTRTGRGNTEAFF. In nucleotides, the CDR3 is TGTGCCAGCAGTACCCGGACAGGGAGAGGGAACACTGAAGCTTTCTTT.

The genes are TRBV28 and TRBJ1-5; D is undetermined. The V and J ends lost 7 bases and 1 base respectively, with 11 bases between them. The CDR3 loop spans 14 amino acids. CDR1 MDHEN and CDR2 SYDVKM come from the germline V gene. The CDR3 DNA is TGTGCCAGCACCCAGCGTCTGAGCAATCAGCCCCAGCATTTT. Amino acids: CASTQRLSNQPQHF. The complete variable domain, with remaining parts taken from reference TRBV28 and TRBJ1-5, reads DVKVTQSSRYLVKRTGEKVFLECVQDMDHENMFWYRQDPGLGLRLIYFSYDVKMKEKGDIPEGYSVSREKKERFSLILESASTNQTSMYLCASTQRLSNQPQHFGDGTRLSIL.

This sequence joins TRBV19 and TRBJ2-3, with 10 bases lining up with TRBD1. Germline lookup yields CDR1 LNHDA and CDR2 SQIVND (reference sequence). This CDR3 region has 15 residues. J lost 4 bases, V lost 5 bases, and 6 bases had no gene match. CDR3 residues: CASSVGTGAADTQYF. The CDR3 DNA is TGTGCCAGTAGTGTCGGGACAGGGGCGGCAGATACGCAGTATTTT.

This sequence joins TRBV18 and TRBJ2-3; 12 bases line up with TRBD2. The V and J ends lost 3 bases and 4 bases, in that order; junction bases with no gene match: 2. The CDR3 contains 15 residues. CDR1 KGHSH and CDR2 LQKENI come from the germline V gene. CDR3 in amino acids: CASSPASGGADTQYF. CDR3 nucleotides: TGTGCCAGCTCACCTGCTAGCGGGGGGGCAGATACGCAGTATTTT.

This sequence joins TRBV27 and TRBJ1-1; 9 bases fit TRBD1. V dropped 3 bases and J dropped 4; count of bases not matched to a gene: 0. This CDR3 region has 13 residues. Germline CDR1 MNHEY, CDR2 SMNVEV (reference sequence). The CDR3 region is CASSLDRGTEAFF. For the CDR3, the DNA is TGTGCCAGCAGTTTGGACAGGGGCACTGAAGCTTTCTTT.

This clone was counted only a few times. V and J are TRBV7-2 and TRBJ1-2; no firm D call. V lost 1 base, J lost 7 bases, and 19 bases lay in between. The germline V gene encodes CDR1 SGHTA and CDR2 FQGNSA. The CDR3 runs to 16 residues. CDR3 bases: TGTGCCAGCAGCTTAGGAGAAGTGGTGGGCTGGTCTGGCTACACCTTC. Translation: CASSLGEVVGWSGYTF.

The rearrangement joins TRBV4-2 to TRBJ2-3; TRBD2 aligns across 9 bases. V was pared by 0 bases and J by 2 bases, with 6 bases of the junction left unmatched. The germline V gene has CDR1 LGHNA and CDR2 YNFKEQ. This CDR3 comprises 17 residues. The CDR3 DNA reads TGTGCCAGCAGCCAAGATCGGGCGGGGGGGCCCACAGATACGCAGTATTTT. Residues: CASSQDRAGGPTDTQYF.

This clone was picked up one time. This chain uses TRBV6-5 with TRBJ1-6; 8 bases agree with TRBD1. This CDR3 comprises 15 residues. Germline assignment: CDR1 MNHEY and CDR2 SVGAGI. Trimming at V came to 5 bases and at J to 7 bases, leaving 7 bases not matched to a gene. CDR3 loop: CASSPPTGVNSPLHF. DNA for the CDR3: TGTGCCAGCAGTCCCCCGACAGGGGTCAATTCACCCCTCCACTTT.

The chain has TRBV10-2 and TRBJ2-7, with no clear D. Germline V gene sequence: CDR1 WSHSY, CDR2 SAAADI. V lost 5 bases and J 4 bases, leaving 15 bases between the germline ends. The CDR3 spans 14 residues. In DNA, the CDR3 is TGCGCCAGCAGTTGGCAGGTTAAAGGATACGAGCAGTACTTC. Residues: CASSWQVKGYEQYF.

This clone has only one observation. The chain uses TRBV18 and TRBJ2-1; 10 bases map to TRBD1. The J segment lost 7 bases and the V segment lost 4 bases, leaving 4 bases of the junction unmatched. The CDR3 has 14 amino acids. Germline V gene data show CDR1 as KGHSH and CDR2 as LQKENI. The CDR3 protein is CASSRLGQGNEQFF. The CDR3 region has the DNA TGTGCCAGCTCACGCCTGGGACAGGGGAATGAGCAGTTCTTC.

This sequence joins TRBV11-3 and TRBJ2-7; 7 positions match TRBD1. V lost 5 bases, J lost 7 bases, and 8 bases stayed unmatched. The CDR3 is 13 residues long. Per germline, CDR1 SGHNT and CDR2 YENEEA. CDR3 sequence: CASSPRQGGEQYF. DNA of the CDR3: TGTGCCAGCAGCCCCCGACAGGGTGGAGAGCAGTACTTC.

The gene calls are TRBV4-3 and TRBJ1-2; 10 nucleotides match TRBD1. The CDR3 length is 17 residues. The junction had 16 bases not matched to a gene; V was cut back by 4 bases and J by 8 bases. The germline V gene has CDR1 LGHNA and CDR2 YSLEER. The CDR3 spells CASSPLVGDRGDHGYTF. The CDR3 DNA follows: TGCGCCAGCAGCCCCTTGGTGGGGGACAGGGGTGATCACGGCTACACCTTC.

This clone appeared a few times. The chain uses TRBV7-8 and TRBJ1-1; weak D call: TRBD1 (6 bases). V gave up 0 bases and J gave up 0 bases, with 8 bases separating them. The CDR3 contains 15 residues. From germline, CDR1 is SGHVS and CDR2 FQNEAQ. CDR3 protein: CASSLAGQLNTEAFF. The CDR3 region has the DNA TGTGCCAGCAGCTTAGCCGGACAGCTGAACACTGAAGCTTTCTTT.

This rearrangement joins TRBV5-1 to TRBJ2-3; TRBD1 agrees at 9 bases. V was clipped by 0 bases and J by 1 base; unmatched bases: 12. Germline V lookup: CDR1 SGHRS, CDR2 YFSETQ. The CDR3 loop spans 19 amino acids. The CDR3 loop is CASSLGPGQGFSGTDTQYF. In DNA form, the CDR3 reads TGCGCCAGCAGCTTGGGGCCGGGACAGGGTTTTAGCGGCACAGATACGCAGTATTTT.

This sequence joins TRBV5-5 and TRBJ1-5; 8 nucleotides align to TRBD1. Germline V CDR1 and CDR2: SGHKS, YYEKEE (reference sequence). CDR3 length: 15 amino acids. V was clipped by 1 base and J by 3 bases; unmatched bases: 3. The CDR3, as DNA: TGTGCCAGCAGCTTGACAGGGGGAAACAATCAGCCCCAGCATTTT. Its translation: CASSLTGGNNQPQHF.

With respect to this clone: Other DNA sequences of this sample code for an identical CDR3. This rearrangement joins TRBV19 to TRBJ2-2; 7 bases agree with TRBD2. Looked up from germline, CDR1 is LNHDA and CDR2 is SQIVND (reference sequence). Unmatched junction bases numbered 3, after V lost 3 bases and J lost 5 bases. CDR3 length equals 14 residues. The CDR3, as DNA: TGTGCCAGTAGTATTCGGGGGGAGACCGGGGAGCTGTTTTTT. This encodes CASSIRGETGELFF.

The chain links TRBV13 to TRBJ2-7, with D perhaps TRBD2 (5 bases). Germline lookup yields CDR1 PRHDT and CDR2 FYEKMQ (reference sequence). V was shortened by 0 bases and J by 0 bases, with 12 bases between the two germline ends. The CDR3 spans 16 residues. CDR3 amino acids: CASSLGLAGSSYEQYF. The CDR3 coding sequence is TGTGCCAGCAGCTTAGGCCTGGCGGGTAGCTCCTACGAGCAGTACTTC.

V is TRBV5-1 and J is TRBJ1-2, with 7 positions matching TRBD1. J lost 6 bases, V lost 4 bases, and 9 bases had no gene match. This CDR3 spans 14 amino acids. The germline V gene has CDR1 SGHRS and CDR2 YFSETQ. The CDR3: CASSPGQDWNGYTF. CDR3 nucleotide sequence: TGCGCCAGCAGCCCAGGACAGGATTGGAATGGCTACACCTTC.

V is TRBV10-3 and J is TRBJ2-1, with TRBD2 identical over 15 bases. Germline-derived CDR1 and CDR2 are ENHRY and SYGVKD. The junction had 4 bases not matched to a gene; V was cut back by 2 bases and J by 8 bases. The CDR3 is made up of 16 amino acids. The CDR3 nucleotides are TGTGCCATCAGTGAGAGGACTAGCGGGAGGGCCGATGAGCAGTTCTTC. This gives the protein CAISERTSGRADEQFF.

This sequence joins TRBV28 and TRBJ1-5; the D is unclear. V lost 3 bases and J lost 12, with 12 bases in between. This CDR3 is 12 amino acids long. The germline CDR1 and CDR2 sequences are MDHEN and SYDVKM. In nucleotides, the CDR3 is TGTGCCAGCAGTTTCTATCTACAGAGCCAGCATTTT. This translates into CASSFYLQSQHF.

The rearrangement uses TRBV7-2 and TRBJ2-5; 12 positions match TRBD2. V dropped 5 bases and J dropped 4; count of bases not matched to a gene: 8. This CDR3 contains 16 residues. In germline, CDR1 is SGHTA, CDR2 FQGNSA. The DNA of the CDR3 is TGTGCCAGCAGCGCCGGGGGACTAGCGGGCCGAGAGACCCAGTACTTC. It codes for CASSAGGLAGRETQYF.

The V gene is TRBV10-3, the J gene TRBJ2-1; D not certain. The V end was cut by 2 bases, the J end by 3 bases, with 5 bases between. This CDR3 has 13 amino acids. Germline V gene sequence: CDR1 ENHRY, CDR2 SYGVKD. The CDR3, as DNA: TGTGCCATCAGTGAGCAGGACTACAATGAGCAGTTCTTC. It translates to CAISEQDYNEQFF.